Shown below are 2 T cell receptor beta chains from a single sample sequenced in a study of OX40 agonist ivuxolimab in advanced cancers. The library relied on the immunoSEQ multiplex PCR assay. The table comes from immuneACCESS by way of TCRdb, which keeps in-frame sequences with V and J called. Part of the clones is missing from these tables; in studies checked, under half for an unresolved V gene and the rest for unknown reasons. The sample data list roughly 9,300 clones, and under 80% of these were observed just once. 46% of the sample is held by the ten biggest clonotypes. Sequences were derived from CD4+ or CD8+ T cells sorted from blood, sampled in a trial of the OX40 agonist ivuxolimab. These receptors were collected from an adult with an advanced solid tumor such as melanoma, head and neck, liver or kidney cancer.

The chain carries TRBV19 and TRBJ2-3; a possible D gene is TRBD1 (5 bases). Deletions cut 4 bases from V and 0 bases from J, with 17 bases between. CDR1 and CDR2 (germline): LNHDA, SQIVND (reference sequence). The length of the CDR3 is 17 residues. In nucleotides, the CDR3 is TGTGCCAGTAGTAGACCCCAGGGAACCGCTAGCACAGATACGCAGTATTTT. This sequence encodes CASSRPQGTASTDTQYF. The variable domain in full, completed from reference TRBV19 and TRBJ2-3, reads DGGITQSPKYLFRKEGQNVTLSCEQNLNHDAMYWYRQDPGQGLRLIYYSQIVNDFQKGDIAEGYSVSREKKESFPLTVTSAQKNPTAFYLCASSRPQGTASTDTQYFGPGTRLTVL.

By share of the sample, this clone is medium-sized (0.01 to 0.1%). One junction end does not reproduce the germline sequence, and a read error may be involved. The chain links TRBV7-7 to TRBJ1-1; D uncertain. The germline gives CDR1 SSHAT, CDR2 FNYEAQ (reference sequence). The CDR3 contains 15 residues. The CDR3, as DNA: TGTGCTAGCAGCCCCGATTTAGGATCGCGCACTGAAGCTTTCTTT. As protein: CASSPDLGSRTEAFF. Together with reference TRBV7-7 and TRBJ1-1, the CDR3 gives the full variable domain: GAGVSQSPRYKVTKRGQDVTLRCDPISSHATLYWYQQALGQGPEFLTYFNYEAQPDKSGLPSDRFSAERPEGSISTLTIQRTEQRDSAMYRCASSPDLGSRTEAFFGQGTRLTVV.